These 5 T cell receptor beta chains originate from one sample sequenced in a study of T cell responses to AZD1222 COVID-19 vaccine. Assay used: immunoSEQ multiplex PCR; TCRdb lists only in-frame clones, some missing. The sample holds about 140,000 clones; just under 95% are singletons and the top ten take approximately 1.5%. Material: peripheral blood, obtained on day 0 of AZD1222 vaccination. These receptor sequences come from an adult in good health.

CDR3 DNA: TGTGCCAGACAGGGCCTCGGTTCACCCCTCCACTTT. Its protein is CARQGLGSPLHF. V usage is TRBV2 and J usage is TRBJ1-6; D is possibly TRBD1 (6 bases). V was clipped by 9 bases and J by 9 bases, with 12 bases between them. Germline V CDR1 and CDR2: SNHLY, FYNNEI. The CDR3 runs to 12 residues.

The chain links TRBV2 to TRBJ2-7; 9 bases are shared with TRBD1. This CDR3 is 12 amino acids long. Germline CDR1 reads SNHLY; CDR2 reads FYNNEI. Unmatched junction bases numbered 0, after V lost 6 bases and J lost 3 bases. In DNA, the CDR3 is TGTGCCAGCAGGGACAGGGGCTACGAGCAGTACTTC. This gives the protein CASRDRGYEQYF.

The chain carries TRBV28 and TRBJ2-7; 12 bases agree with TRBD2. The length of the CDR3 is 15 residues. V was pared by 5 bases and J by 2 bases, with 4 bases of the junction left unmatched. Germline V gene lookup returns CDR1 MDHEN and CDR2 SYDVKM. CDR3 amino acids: CASSETSGRPYEQYF. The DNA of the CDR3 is TGTGCCAGCAGTGAGACTAGCGGGAGACCCTACGAGCAGTACTTC.

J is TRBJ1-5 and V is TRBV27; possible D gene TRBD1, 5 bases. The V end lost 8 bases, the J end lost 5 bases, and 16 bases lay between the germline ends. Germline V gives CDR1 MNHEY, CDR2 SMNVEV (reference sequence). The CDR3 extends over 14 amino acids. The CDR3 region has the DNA TGTGCCAGCTCCCGGGGGGGGTCCCATCAGCCCCAGCATTTT. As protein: CASSRGGSHQPQHF.

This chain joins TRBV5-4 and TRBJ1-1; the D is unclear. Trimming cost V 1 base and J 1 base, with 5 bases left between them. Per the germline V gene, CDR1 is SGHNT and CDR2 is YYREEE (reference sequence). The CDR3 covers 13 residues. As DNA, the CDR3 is TGTGCCAGCAGCTTGTTAGGGAACACTGAAGCTTTCTTT. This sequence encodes CASSLLGNTEAFF.